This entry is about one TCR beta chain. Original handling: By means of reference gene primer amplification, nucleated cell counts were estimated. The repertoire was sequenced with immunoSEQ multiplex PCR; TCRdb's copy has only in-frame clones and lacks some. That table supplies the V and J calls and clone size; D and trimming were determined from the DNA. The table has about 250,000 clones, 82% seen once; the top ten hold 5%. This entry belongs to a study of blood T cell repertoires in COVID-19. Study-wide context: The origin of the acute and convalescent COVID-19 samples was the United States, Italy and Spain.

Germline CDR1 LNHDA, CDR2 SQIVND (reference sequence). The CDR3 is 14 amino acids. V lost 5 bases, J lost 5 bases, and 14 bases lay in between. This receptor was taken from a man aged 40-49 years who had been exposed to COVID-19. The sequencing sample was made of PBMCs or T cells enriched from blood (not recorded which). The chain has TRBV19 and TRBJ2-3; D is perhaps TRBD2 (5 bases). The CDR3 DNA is TGTGCCAGTAGTGTGGGAGCGAGCTTAGATACGCAGTATTTT. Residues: CASSVGASLDTQYF. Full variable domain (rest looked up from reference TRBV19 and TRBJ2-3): DGGITQSPKYLFRKEGQNVTLSCEQNLNHDAMYWYRQDPGQGLRLIYYSQIVNDFQKGDIAEGYSVSREKKESFPLTVTSAQKNPTAFYLCASSVGASLDTQYFGPGTRLTVL.